Presented here are 8 T cell receptor beta chains from one specimen sequenced in a study of chemoradiotherapy in HPV16-positive cancers. Sequencing was performed with immunoSEQ multiplex PCR; in TCRdb, only in-frame clones are kept and a portion is missing. This repertoire shows about 8,800 clones, approximately 70% found once; its top ten account for around 10%. Specimen: tumor tissue, collected from a patient who underwent chemoradiotherapy. These receptors were collected from a human donor with HPV-associated anogenital cancer.

V gene TRBV7-3 combines with J gene TRBJ2-2; 12 bases match TRBD2. Germline CDR1 and CDR2: SGHTA and FQGTGA. V lost 6 bases, J lost 4 bases, and 3 bases stayed unmatched. This CDR3 region has 15 residues. This CDR3 is CASSQGLAGTGELFF. In DNA, the CDR3 is TGTGCCAGCAGTCAGGGACTAGCGGGCACCGGGGAGCTGTTTTTT.

This chain uses TRBV6-1 with TRBJ1-5, with 8 bases that match TRBD1. This CDR3 is 15 amino acids long. V dropped 1 base and J dropped 7; count of bases not matched to a gene: 6. Germline V gives CDR1 MNHNS, CDR2 SASEGT. CDR3: CASSEGWTGNQPQHF. The CDR3 DNA is TGTGCCAGCAGTGAAGGGTGGACAGGGAACCAGCCCCAGCATTTT.

This clone is classed as large. The chain is built from TRBV5-6 and TRBJ2-6, with D possibly being TRBD1 or TRBD2 (5 bases each). CDR1 and CDR2 (germline): SGHDT, YYEEEE. V lost 3 bases and J lost 0, with 16 bases in between. The CDR3 extends over 18 amino acids. CDR3 nucleotide sequence: TGTGCCAGCAGCTCGACCGGGACCTACAGCTCTGGGGCCAACGTCCTGACTTTC. Protein: CASSSTGTYSSGANVLTF.

The chain employs TRBV27 and TRBJ1-6; tentatively, D is TRBD1 (5 bases). Trimming stripped 3 bases from V and 10 bases from J, with 13 bases between. The CDR3 has 14 amino acids. Per germline, CDR1 MNHEY and CDR2 SMNVEV (reference sequence). The DNA for the CDR3 is TGTGCCAGCAGTTTGTTGTTCGAGGGGTCACCCCTCCACTTT. Amino acid sequence: CASSLLFEGSPLHF.

A few counts support this clone. The gene calls are TRBV5-4 and TRBJ2-5, with D perhaps matching TRBD1 or TRBD2 (5 bases each). The V and J ends lost 3 bases and 7 bases respectively, with 19 bases between them. Germline CDR1 and CDR2: SGHNT and YYREEE (reference sequence). The CDR3 sequence is 15 residues long. In DNA form, the CDR3 reads TGTGCCAGCAGCTACTGGGACCGCAGGGAAGGGACCCAGTACTTC. Translating it yields CASSYWDRREGTQYF.

V and J are TRBV9 and TRBJ2-3; no firm D call. V was shortened by 1 base and J by 2 bases, with 11 bases between the two germline ends. The CDR3 is 15 amino acids. Germline-derived CDR1 and CDR2 are SGDLS and YYNGEE. CDR3 nucleotide sequence: TGTGCCAGCAGCGTATTGGAAGGGCACACAGATACGCAGTATTTT. This sequence encodes CASSVLEGHTDTQYF.

V gene TRBV7-2 combines with J gene TRBJ2-7; TRBD2 matches 11 bases. Germline assignment: CDR1 SGHTA and CDR2 FQGNSA. This CDR3 region has 15 residues. The J segment lost 2 bases and the V segment lost 5 bases, leaving 5 bases of the junction unmatched. CDR3 sequence: CASSRLAGGPYEQYF. CDR3 nucleotide sequence: TGTGCCAGCAGCCGGCTAGCGGGAGGCCCCTACGAGCAGTACTTC.

The V and J genes are TRBV11-3 and TRBJ2-5; weak D call: TRBD1 (6 bases). Gene TRBJ2-7 matches the end of the DNA better, so the J call may be wrong. Germline-derived CDR1 and CDR2 are SGHNT and YENEEA. This CDR3 is built from 13 residues. CDR3 nucleotides: TGTGCCAGCAGCTTACGGGACAACTACGAGCAGTACTTC. Translation: CASSLRDNYEQYF.